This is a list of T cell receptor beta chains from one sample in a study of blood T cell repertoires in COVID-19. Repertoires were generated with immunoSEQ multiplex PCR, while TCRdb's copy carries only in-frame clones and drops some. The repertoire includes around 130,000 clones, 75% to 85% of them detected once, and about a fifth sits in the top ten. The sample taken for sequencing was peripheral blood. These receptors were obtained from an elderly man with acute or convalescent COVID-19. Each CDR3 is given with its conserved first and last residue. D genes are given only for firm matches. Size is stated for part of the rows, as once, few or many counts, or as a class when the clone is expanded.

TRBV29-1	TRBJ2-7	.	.	TGCAGCGTTGAGAGGGCCTACGAGCAGTACTTC	CSVERAYEQYF
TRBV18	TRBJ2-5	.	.	TGTGCCAGCTCACCACCGAAAGAGGCCCAGTACTTC	CASSPPKEAQYF
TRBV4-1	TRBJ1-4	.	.	TGCGCCAGCAGCCCGCAGGTCCTAACTAATGAAAAACTGTTTTTT	CASSPQVLTNEKLFF
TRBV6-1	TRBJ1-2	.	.	TGTGCCAGCAGTGAAGTCGGTAATCTGGATGGCTACACCTTC	CASSEVGNLDGYTF
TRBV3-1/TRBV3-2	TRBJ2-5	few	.	TGTGCCAGCAGCCAAGTACAAGAGACCCAGTACTTC	CASSQVQETQYF
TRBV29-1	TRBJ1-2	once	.	TGCAGCGCCTCCGGGACATCTAACTATGGCTACACCTTC	CSASGTSNYGYTF
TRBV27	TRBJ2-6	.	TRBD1	TGTGCCAGCAGTTTCTCAGGGGGCGGGGCCAACGTCCTGACTTTC	CASSFSGGGANVLTF
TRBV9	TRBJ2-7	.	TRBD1	TGTGCCAGCAGCGTGGATTGGGACAGGGTCTACGAGCAGTACTTC	CASSVDWDRVYEQYF
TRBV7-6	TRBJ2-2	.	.	TGTGCCAGCAGCCAGGGACAAAACACCGGGGAGCTGTTTTTT	CASSQGQNTGELFF
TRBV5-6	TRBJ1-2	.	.	TGTGCCAGCACCCTCACTGGAGCTAACTATGGCTACACCTTC	CASTLTGANYGYTF
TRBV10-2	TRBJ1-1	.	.	TGCGCCAGCAGTGAGACAGGGAGTAATACTGAAGCTTTCTTT	CASSETGSNTEAFF
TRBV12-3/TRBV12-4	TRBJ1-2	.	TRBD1	TGTGCCAGCAGTTTGGCCAGGGGGGCTGGCTACACCTTC	CASSLARGAGYTF
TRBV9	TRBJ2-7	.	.	TGTGCCAGCAGCGTAGCGGCAGGGACATACTACGAGCAGTACTTC	CASSVAAGTYYEQYF
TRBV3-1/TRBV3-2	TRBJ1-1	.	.	TGTGCCAGCAGCTTATCATCCGGCACTGAAGCTTTCTTT	CASSLSSGTEAFF
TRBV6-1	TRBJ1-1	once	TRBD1	TGTGCCAGCAGTGAAGTTACAGGGGGGCCAGCGACTGAAGCTTTCTTT	CASSEVTGGPATEAFF
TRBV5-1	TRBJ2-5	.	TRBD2	TGCGCCAGCAGCTTGTCTACTAGCGGGCTCGGGACCCAGTACTTC	CASSLSTSGLGTQYF
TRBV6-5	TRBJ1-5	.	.	TGTGCCAGCTCTATCCTGCCGCTAAATCAGCCCCAGCATTTT	CASSILPLNQPQHF
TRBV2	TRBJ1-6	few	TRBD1	TGTGCCAGCACCCAAGAGGGACAGGGAAATTCACCCCTCCACTTT	CASTQEGQGNSPLHF
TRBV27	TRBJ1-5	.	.	TGTGCCAGCAGTTTATTTCCTGGCAAAGATCAGCCCCAGCATTTT	CASSLFPGKDQPQHF
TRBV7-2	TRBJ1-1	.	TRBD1	TGTGCCAGCAGACCACAGGGGGCGAACACTGAAGCTTTCTTT	CASRPQGANTEAFF
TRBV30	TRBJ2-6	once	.	TGTGCCTGGAGCCTCGCGGCTGGGGCCAACGTCCTGACTTTC	CAWSLAAGANVLTF
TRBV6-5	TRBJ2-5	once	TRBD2	TGTGCCAGCAGGATCACTAGCGGGGTTGTGAAGACCCAGTACTTC	CASRITSGVVKTQYF
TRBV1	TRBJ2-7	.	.	TGCACCAGCAGCCAACTAGCTTACGAGCAGTACTTC	CTSSQLAYEQYF
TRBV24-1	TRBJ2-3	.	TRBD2	TGTGCCACCAGTGATCGACTAGCGGGGGCAGATACGCAGTATTTT	CATSDRLAGADTQYF
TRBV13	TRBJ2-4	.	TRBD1	TGTGCCAGCAGCGACAGGGGTTCCGCCAAAAACATTCAGTACTTC	CASSDRGSAKNIQYF
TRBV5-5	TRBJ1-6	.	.	TGTGCCAGCAGCTTCGTGGGCTCCCGTCAAGATTCACCCCTCCACTTT	CASSFVGSRQDSPLHF
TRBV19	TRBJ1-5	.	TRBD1	TGTGCCAGTAGAGTTTGGGGACAGATAAATCAGCCCCAGCATTTT	CASRVWGQINQPQHF
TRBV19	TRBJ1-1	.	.	TGTGCCAGTAGTAAGGGAACAGGGAAAAGCTACACTGAAGCTTTCTTT	CASSKGTGKSYTEAFF
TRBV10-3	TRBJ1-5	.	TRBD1	TGTGCCATCAGTGTAGGGGGACAGGCTAATCAGCCCCAGCATTTT	CAISVGGQANQPQHF
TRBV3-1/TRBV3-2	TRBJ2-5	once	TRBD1	TGTGCCAGCAGCCTTGGGACAGGGAAAGAGACCCAGTACTTC	CASSLGTGKETQYF
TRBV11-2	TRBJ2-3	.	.	TGTGCCAGCAGCGCCGGCGGAGGCCTAGATACGCAGTATTTT	CASSAGGGLDTQYF
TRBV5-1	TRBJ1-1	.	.	TGCGCCAGCAGCTTAAGAATCAGAAACACTGAAGCTTTCTTT	CASSLRIRNTEAFF
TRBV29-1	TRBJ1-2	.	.	TGCAGCGTTGAAGATCCTCAGGGTGGGTTCGTCTCCTATGGCTACACCTTC	CSVEDPQGGFVSYGYTF
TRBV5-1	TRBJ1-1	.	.	TGCGCCAGCAGCTTGGAACAAAACACTGAAGCTTTCTTT	CASSLEQNTEAFF
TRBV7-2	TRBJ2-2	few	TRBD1	TGTGCCAGCAGCTTGGGACAGGGGGGCACCGGGGAGCTGTTTTTT	CASSLGQGGTGELFF
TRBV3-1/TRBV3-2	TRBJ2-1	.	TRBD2	TGTGCCAGCAGCCAAGGTGATAGCGGGGGGCGGGGTGAGCAGTTCTTC	CASSQGDSGGRGEQFF
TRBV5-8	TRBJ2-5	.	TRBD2	TGTGCCAGCAGCCCCAAGCGGGGGGGGGAGACCCAGTACTTC	CASSPKRGGETQYF
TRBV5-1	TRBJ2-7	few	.	TGCGCCAGCAGCTTGAGCGTAGCCTACGAGCAGTACTTC	CASSLSVAYEQYF
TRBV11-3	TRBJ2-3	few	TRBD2	TGTGCCAGCAGTTTAGGGACCAGCGGGGCGGGAGATACGCAGTATTTT	CASSLGTSGAGDTQYF
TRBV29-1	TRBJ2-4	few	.	TGCAGCGTTGAAGATCGAGGGCGGGGCAAAAACATTCAGTACTTC	CSVEDRGRGKNIQYF
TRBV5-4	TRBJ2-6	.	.	TGTGCCAGCAGCTTGGCGGCAGGAACCGTCCTGACTTTC	CASSLAAGTVLTF
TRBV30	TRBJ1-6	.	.	TGTGCCTGGAGTAACCTTCGGGGAAGAGACTCACCCCTCCACTTT	CAWSNLRGRDSPLHF
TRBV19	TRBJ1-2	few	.	TGTGCCAGTAGTTCCCCAGGGTTTGGCTACACCTTC	CASSSPGFGYTF
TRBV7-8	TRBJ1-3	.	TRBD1	TGTGCCAGCAGCCCTCGGGACAGGGTTGAAAACACCATATATTTT	CASSPRDRVENTIYF
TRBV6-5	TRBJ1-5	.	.	TGTGCCAGCAGCGCTCCGGGGGGCAATCAGCCCCAGCATTTT	CASSAPGGNQPQHF
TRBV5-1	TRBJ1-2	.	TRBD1	TGCGCCAGCAGTCCACAGGGGGCAGGTGGCTACACCTTC	CASSPQGAGGYTF
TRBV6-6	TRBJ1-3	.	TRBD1	TGTGCCAGCAGCCTTAGGACAGGGAGTATCTCGGACACCATATATTTT	CASSLRTGSISDTIYF
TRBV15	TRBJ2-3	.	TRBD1	TGTGCCACCAGCAGACGACAGGGGGCCCAAACAGATACGCAGTATTTT	CATSRRQGAQTDTQYF
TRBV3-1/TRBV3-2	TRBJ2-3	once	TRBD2	TGTGCCAGCAGCCAAGTTGGCGGGGGTAGCACAGATACGCAGTATTTT	CASSQVGGGSTDTQYF
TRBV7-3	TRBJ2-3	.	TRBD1	TGTGCCAGCAGCAAGGACAGGGGCACAGATACGCAGTATTTT	CASSKDRGTDTQYF